One and the same sample provided the 27 T cell receptor beta chains below, sequenced in a study of TIL therapy for anti-PD-1-resistant metastatic lung cancer. This was the immunoSEQ v3 assay. The table came from immunoSEQ multiplex PCR; TCRdb's copy has only in-frame clones and leaves some out. Among roughly 60,000 clones listed, less than 75% were seen once. Time point of the sample: pre-treatment sample, taken before nivolumab and TIL therapy. Sample: blood, taken at baseline. These receptors were obtained from a person aged 25 to 79 with non-small cell lung cancer.

The rearrangement joins TRBV28 to TRBJ1-2; D perhaps matches TRBD1 (6 bases). The germline V and J ends were trimmed by 5 bases and 8 bases, with 15 bases remaining between them. CDR1 and CDR2 from the germline V gene are MDHEN and SYDVKM. The CDR3 is made up of 13 amino acids. The CDR3 DNA reads as TGTGCCAGCAGTCCCCCCAGGGGAGAAGGCTACACCTTC. Translation gives CASSPPRGEGYTF.

The rearrangement uses TRBV30 and TRBJ1-4; D gene ambiguous. The CDR3 contains 11 residues. Per germline, CDR1 GTSNPN and CDR2 SVGIG (reference sequence). Trimming cost V 3 bases and J 8 bases, with 7 bases left between them. CDR3 nucleotide sequence: TGTGCCTGGAGCTACGGGGAAAAACTGTTTTTT. This gives the protein CAWSYGEKLFF.

This clone was seen a handful of times. V and J are TRBV4-1 and TRBJ1-2; perhaps TRBD1 as D (5 bases). V was pared by 4 bases and J by 7 bases, with 10 bases between. CDR3 length: 12 amino acids. Germline CDR1 reads MGHRA; CDR2 reads YSYEKL. The CDR3 spells CASSPWGGGYTF. The CDR3 nucleotides read TGCGCCAGCAGCCCCTGGGGCGGTGGCTACACCTTC.

The chain recombines TRBV5-1 with TRBJ2-3; TRBD2 agrees at 8 bases. This CDR3 comprises 18 residues. The germline V gene has CDR1 SGHRS and CDR2 YFSETQ. J gave up 1 base and V 0 bases, and 10 bases lay outside the gene matches. The CDR3 spells CASSLDPLSGTGTDTQYF. CDR3 bases: TGCGCCAGCAGCTTGGACCCTCTTAGCGGGACTGGCACAGATACGCAGTATTTT.

The V and J genes are TRBV4-3 and TRBJ2-7, with TRBD1 matching 8 bases. CDR1 is LGHNA and CDR2 is YSLEER in the germline V gene. V dropped 0 bases and J dropped 7; count of bases not matched to a gene: 8. CDR3 size: 15 residues. CDR3 residues: CASSQDMQGAWEQYF. CDR3 sequence (DNA): TGCGCCAGCAGCCAAGATATGCAGGGGGCGTGGGAGCAGTACTTC.

This chain joins TRBV6-1 and TRBJ2-6; 12 bases map to TRBD2. The CDR3 is made up of 20 amino acids. Germline V CDR1 and CDR2: MNHNS, SASEGT. Losses at the gene ends were 4 bases for V and 1 base for J; bases not matched to a gene: 11. The CDR3 loop reads CASSGRATSGGQSGANVLTF. The CDR3 nucleotides read TGTGCCAGCAGTGGCCGAGCCACTAGCGGGGGGCAGTCTGGGGCCAACGTCCTGACTTTC.

V usage is TRBV27 and J usage is TRBJ1-2; D is ambiguous. This CDR3 region has 15 residues. Germline V gene data show CDR1 as MNHEY and CDR2 as SMNVEV (reference sequence). Trimming pared 5 bases from V and 2 bases from J, leaving 15 bases between. The CDR3 nucleotides read TGTGCCAGCAGTCCACGCCTGGGTAGGAACTATGGCTACACCTTC. It codes for CASSPRLGRNYGYTF.

The chain has TRBV6-1 and TRBJ1-1, with TRBD1 identical over 7 bases. CDR1 is MNHNS and CDR2 is SASEGT in the germline V gene. J was trimmed by 4 bases and V by 0 bases; bases with no gene match: 5. CDR3 size: 15 residues. CDR3 protein: CASSEAKGAVTEAFF. CDR3 in DNA: TGTGCCAGCAGTGAAGCTAAGGGGGCGGTCACTGAAGCTTTCTTT.

For the CDR3, the DNA is TGTGCCTGGAGTGTACCTTCGGGGGGGCCCACTGAAGCTTTCTTT. This codes for CAWSVPSGGPTEAFF. This rearrangement joins TRBV30 to TRBJ1-1, with D possibly matching TRBD1 (6 bases). CDR1 GTSNPN and CDR2 SVGIG come from the germline V gene (reference sequence). The CDR3 is 15 amino acids. V dropped 0 bases and J dropped 4 bases, with 15 bases sitting between them.

The V and J genes are TRBV7-3 and TRBJ2-7, with D possibly matching TRBD1 (5 bases). Germline V lookup: CDR1 SGHTA, CDR2 FQGTGA. The CDR3 loop spans 14 amino acids. Trimming removed 2 bases from V and 0 bases from J, with 8 bases in between. The CDR3 sequence is CASSLYQGSYEQYF. DNA of the CDR3: TGTGCCAGCAGCTTATATCAGGGCTCCTACGAGCAGTACTTC.

This chain joins TRBV28 and TRBJ2-7, with D uncertain. The germline gives CDR1 MDHEN, CDR2 SYDVKM. Trimming shortened V by 6 bases and J by 0 bases, and 6 bases separated the two germline ends. The CDR3 is 12 amino acids. The DNA of the CDR3 is TGTGCCAGCAGCCACTCCTCCTACGAGCAGTACTTC. Translation: CASSHSSYEQYF.

V gene TRBV6-5 combines with J gene TRBJ1-1; D not certain. CDR1 and CDR2 (germline): MNHEY, SVGAGI. V was pared by 8 bases and J by 11 bases, with 15 bases between. The CDR3 sequence is 11 residues long. The CDR3 coding sequence is TGTGCCAGCGGGAATTTAAGACCCGCTTTCTTT. Its translation: CASGNLRPAFF.

The J gene is TRBJ1-3, the V gene TRBV7-2; 9 bases are a match to TRBD1. Germline CDR1 is SGHTA and CDR2 is FQGNSA. This CDR3 has 15 residues. Trimming at V came to 3 bases and at J to 3 bases, leaving 3 bases not matched to a gene. The DNA of the CDR3 is TGTGCCAGCAGCTTCACAGGGGGCGGTGGAAACACCATATATTTT. This gives the protein CASSFTGGGGNTIYF. Together with reference TRBV7-2 and TRBJ1-3, the CDR3 gives the full variable domain: GAGVSQSPSNKVTEKGKDVELRCDPISGHTALYWYRQSLGQGLEFLIYFQGNSAPDKSGLPSDRFSAERTGGSVSTLTIQRTQQEDSAVYLCASSFTGGGGNTIYFGEGSWLTVV.

The chain joins TRBV2 to TRBJ2-7; 8 bases align to TRBD1. From germline, CDR1 is SNHLY and CDR2 FYNNEI. Losses at the gene ends were 2 bases for V and 2 bases for J; bases not matched to a gene: 5. CDR3 size: 15 residues. CDR3 nucleotides: TGTGCCAGCAGTGAACGGGGCAGGGGGCCCTACGAGCAGTACTTC. As protein: CASSERGRGPYEQYF.

This sequence joins TRBV15 and TRBJ2-7; the match to TRBD1 covers 7 bases. Germline CDR1 LNHNV, CDR2 YYDKDF (reference sequence). Trimming removed 0 bases from V and 3 bases from J; junction bases left unmatched: 8. The CDR3 runs to 16 residues. This chain's CDR3 is CATSRELGQGDYEQYF. CDR3 in DNA: TGTGCCACCAGCAGAGAATTAGGGCAGGGGGACTACGAGCAGTACTTC.

The table lists this clone with a few counts. This chain connects TRBV19 to TRBJ2-1; weak D call: TRBD1 (6 bases). Between the trimmed V and J ends, which lost 4 bases and 0 bases, there was a span of 10 bases. The CDR3 has 15 residues. Germline V CDR1 and CDR2: LNHDA, SQIVND (reference sequence). The CDR3 region is CASSKQGYSYNEQFF. The CDR3, as DNA: TGTGCCAGTAGTAAACAGGGATACTCCTACAATGAGCAGTTCTTC.

The J gene is TRBJ1-2, the V gene TRBV9; 8 bases are a match to TRBD1. The CDR3 is 14 residues long. The trim removed 5 bases at V and 5 bases at J, leaving 8 bases unmatched. Per germline, CDR1 SGDLS and CDR2 YYNGEE. In DNA, the CDR3 is TGTGCCAGCAGTCCAGGGGGCGCGGAGTATGGCTACACCTTC. It specifies CASSPGGAEYGYTF.

DNA for the CDR3: TGTGCCAGTATGGTTGAAGGCAGAGGTTCCTACGAGCAGTACTTC. Translated: CASMVEGRGSYEQYF. The chain recombines TRBV19 with TRBJ2-7; no definite D call. Germline CDR1 and CDR2: LNHDA and SQIVND (reference sequence). Trimming stripped 7 bases from V and 1 base from J, with 17 bases between. The CDR3 is 15 amino acids.

This rearrangement joins TRBV9 to TRBJ2-5; 8 bases agree with TRBD1. The V gene's germline CDR1 is SGDLS and CDR2 YYNGEE. Unmatched junction bases numbered 6, after V lost 1 base and J lost 4 bases. This CDR3 is built from 15 residues. This CDR3 reads CASSVRPRGPETQYF. In nucleotides, the CDR3 is TGTGCCAGCAGCGTAAGGCCCAGGGGGCCAGAGACCCAGTACTTC.

The chain combines TRBV11-3 with TRBJ1-1; TRBD1 is a possible D gene (6 bases). Trimming pared 3 bases from V and 6 bases from J, leaving 11 bases between. The germline V gene has CDR1 SGHNT and CDR2 YENEEA. CDR3 length: 13 residues. DNA of the CDR3: TGTGCCAGCAGCTTCAGAGGGGGGGCTGAAGCTTTCTTT. This gives the protein CASSFRGGAEAFF.

The V call is TRBV18, the J call TRBJ1-2; a possible D gene is TRBD1 (5 bases). The V end was cut by 3 bases, the J end by 2 bases, with 25 bases between. The CDR3 consists of 19 residues. Germline V gene data show CDR1 as KGHSH and CDR2 as LQKENI. CDR3 in amino acids: CASSPFLVPGQGENYGYTF. The CDR3 DNA reads as TGTGCCAGCTCACCCTTCCTTGTACCGGGCCAAGGGGAAAACTATGGCTACACCTTC. The whole variable domain, filled in from reference TRBV18 and TRBJ1-2, reads NAGVMQNPRHLVRRRGQEARLRCSPMKGHSHVYWYRQLPEEGLKFMVYLQKENIIDESGMPKERFSAEFPKEGPSILRIQQVVRGDSAAYFCASSPFLVPGQGENYGYTFGSGTRLTVV.

The V and J genes are TRBV29-1 and TRBJ1-3; no reliable D call. The V and J ends lost 6 bases and 0 bases respectively, with 6 bases between them. There are 12 residues in the CDR3. Germline V gene lookup returns CDR1 SQVTM and CDR2 ANQGSEA. The chain's CDR3 is CSVESSGNTIYF. The CDR3 DNA is TGCAGCGTCGAGAGCTCTGGAAACACCATATATTTT. The full variable domain, in which reference TRBV29-1 and TRBJ1-3 provide the parts outside the CDR3, is SAVISQKPSRDICQRGTSLTIQCQVDSQVTMMFWYRQQPGQSLTLIATANQGSEATYESGFVIDKFPISRPNLTFSTLTVSNMSPEDSSIYLCSVESSGNTIYFGEGSWLTVV.

J is TRBJ2-3 and V is TRBV2; D unresolved. Per germline, CDR1 SNHLY and CDR2 FYNNEI. The CDR3 runs 13 residues. With 1 base removed from V and 6 bases from J, the gap between germline ends came to 8 bases. The CDR3 sequence is CASSEGKWDTQYF. CDR3 bases: TGTGCCAGCAGTGAAGGGAAGTGGGATACGCAGTATTTT.

This chain uses TRBV7-9 with TRBJ1-1; D is perhaps TRBD1 (5 bases). The germline V gene encodes CDR1 SEHNR and CDR2 FQNEAQ (reference sequence). V gave up 3 bases and J gave up 4 bases, with 9 bases separating them. There are 13 residues in the CDR3. CDR3 nucleotide sequence: TGTGCCAGCAGCTTGGGACGACTCACTGAAGCTTTCTTT. Its translation: CASSLGRLTEAFF. Supplemented by reference TRBV7-9 and TRBJ1-1, the full variable domain reads DTGVSQNPRHKITKRGQNVTFRCDPISEHNRLYWYRQTLGQGPEFLTYFQNEAQLEKSRLLSDRFSAERPKGSFSTLEIQRTEQGDSAMYLCASSLGRLTEAFFGQGTRLTVV.

This clone was counted a few times. The V gene is TRBV6-5, the J gene TRBJ2-2; 8 positions match TRBD1. V lost 7 bases, J lost 6 bases, and 10 bases stayed unmatched. Germline loops: CDR1 MNHEY, CDR2 SVGAGI. The CDR3 is 15 amino acids. The CDR3 reads CASNRYQGAAGELFF. The CDR3 bases are TGTGCCAGCAACCGTTACCAGGGGGCTGCCGGGGAGCTGTTTTTT.

The chain joins TRBV5-1 to TRBJ2-7; 7 nucleotides align to TRBD1. Trimming at V came to 4 bases and at J to 2 bases, leaving 12 bases not matched to a gene. The CDR3 loop spans 16 amino acids. CDR1 is SGHRS and CDR2 is YFSETQ in the germline V gene. The CDR3 reads CASSPGPTGMTYEQYF. CDR3 nucleotide sequence: TGCGCCAGCAGCCCGGGCCCGACAGGGATGACCTACGAGCAGTACTTC.

This clone was picked up many times. The chain combines TRBV27 with TRBJ1-2, with 10 bases identical to TRBD1. With V trimmed by 1 base and J by 3 bases, 8 bases remained unmatched. The CDR3 runs to 17 residues. Germline values: CDR1 MNHEY, CDR2 SMNVEV (reference sequence). The CDR3 spells CASSLLAGQGNDYGYTF. The CDR3, as DNA: TGTGCCAGCAGTTTATTGGCGGGACAGGGGAACGACTATGGCTACACCTTC.